The clone carrying this TCR beta chain was seen repeatedly, ten times or more. Its antigen is not identified. With 7 bases removed from V and 0 bases from J, the gap between germline ends came to 12 bases. Germline CDR1 is SGHAT and CDR2 is FQDESV (reference sequence). The CDR3 is 14 residues long. These data are taken from a study of blood T cells in healthy people across ages. Notes on the study in general: The study found more naive CD4+ cells and higher diversity in long-lived than aged donors. TCR beta diversity correlated strongly with naive T cell percentage.

The people who gave samples were healthy Caucasians from Russia, aged roughly 6 to 100. Combining a sample-barcoded 5' primer with a J-beta primer mix, a second PCR ran for about 6 to 11 cycles. TCRdb re-derived calls from the 5' RACE reads in MiXCR, one entry per CDR3 protein. Here the sample spans 550,000 to 650,000 distinct CDR3 sequences, approximately 30% being singletons. The V call is TRBV11-1, the J call TRBJ2-5; D is perhaps TRBD1 (6 bases). The source material was blood. The sequence was obtained from a woman of 80 years or more in good health. CDR3 in DNA: TGTGCCAGCACCCCGAGGGGGTACCAAGAGACCCAGTACTTC. As protein: CASTPRGYQETQYF. Filled out from reference TRBV11-1 and TRBJ2-5, the complete variable domain reads EAEVAQSPRYKITEKSQAVAFWCDPISGHATLYWYRQILGQGPELLVQFQDESVVDDSQLPKDRFSAERLKGVDSTLKIQPAELGDSAMYLCASTPRGYQETQYFGPGTRLLVL.